This TCR beta chain was retrieved from a study of cytomegalovirus exposure and HLA in healthy donors. Germline loops: CDR1 SGHTA, CDR2 FQGTGA. The CDR3 totals 15 residues. V was clipped by 1 base and J by 2 bases, with 10 bases between them. 60 Vbeta and 13 Jbeta primers were used in PCR. Only in-frame clones appear in the TCRdb table, and some are missing; sequencing was by immunoSEQ multiplex PCR. This table has more than 70,000 clones, around three quarters appearing once. The specimen was PBMCs. This sequence joins TRBV7-3 and TRBJ2-3, with a weak D call TRBD1 (6 bases). The sequence was collected from a woman aged 50 to 60 in good health and CMV-seropositive. CDR3 protein: CASSLIGQITDTQYF. As DNA, the CDR3 is TGTGCCAGCAGCTTAATTGGACAGATCACAGATACGCAGTATTTT.